This is a list of T cell receptor beta chains from one sample in a study of blood T cell repertoires in COVID-19. Sequenced by immunoSEQ multiplex PCR; TCRdb stores in-frame clones only, minus some. The sample lists approximately 150,000 clones; approximately 88% were seen once. Sequences were obtained from peripheral blood. The receptors here all came from a human donor in a cohort sampled during active COVID-19. Each CDR3 is given with its conserved first and last residue. A D gene is named only where the DNA matches it firmly. Size tells how often a clone was seen (once, few, many) or the class of an expanded clone, and some rows leave it out.

CDR3 length: 15; V gene: TRBV5-1; clone size: few; J gene: TRBJ2-7; D gene: NA; CDR3 protein: CASSLPPGNRYEQYF; CDR3 DNA: TGCGCCAGCAGCCTCCCCCCAGGGAATCGGTACGAGCAGTACTTC
CDR3 length: 13; V gene: TRBV29-1; clone size: once; J gene: TRBJ2-2; D gene: NA; CDR3 protein: CSVEVPGTGELFF; CDR3 DNA: TGCAGCGTTGAAGTCCCCGGGACCGGGGAGCTGTTTTTT
CDR3 length: 16; V gene: TRBV28; clone size: once; J gene: TRBJ2-7; D gene: NA; CDR3 protein: CASSLSGLPPSYEQYF; CDR3 DNA: TGTGCCAGCAGTTTATCGGGACTCCCGCCCTCCTACGAGCAGTACTTC
CDR3 length: 16; V gene: TRBV15; clone size: NA; J gene: TRBJ2-7; D gene: NA; CDR3 protein: CATSFSRGVPSYEQYF; CDR3 DNA: TGTGCCACCAGCTTTAGTCGGGGAGTTCCCTCCTACGAGCAGTACTTC
CDR3 length: 16; V gene: TRBV29-1; clone size: NA; J gene: TRBJ1-2; D gene: TRBD1; CDR3 protein: CSVDQRQGGTPYGYTF; CDR3 DNA: TGCAGCGTCGATCAACGACAGGGAGGAACCCCCTATGGCTACACCTTC
CDR3 length: 16; V gene: TRBV5-4; clone size: NA; J gene: TRBJ2-6; D gene: TRBD1; CDR3 protein: CASSPGTVSGANVLTF; CDR3 DNA: TGTGCCAGCAGCCCCGGGACAGTCTCTGGGGCCAACGTCCTGACTTTC
CDR3 length: 13; V gene: TRBV27; clone size: once; J gene: TRBJ2-7; D gene: NA; CDR3 protein: CASSSPPSGEQYF; CDR3 DNA: TGTGCCAGCAGTTCCCCCCCGTCGGGGGAGCAGTACTTC
CDR3 length: 14; V gene: TRBV19; clone size: NA; J gene: TRBJ2-7; D gene: NA; CDR3 protein: CASSVSGESYEQYF; CDR3 DNA: TGTGCCAGTAGTGTCTCCGGGGAGTCCTACGAGCAGTACTTC
CDR3 length: 16; V gene: TRBV9; clone size: NA; J gene: TRBJ1-6; D gene: NA; CDR3 protein: CASSPTDTVSYSPLHF; CDR3 DNA: TGTGCCAGCAGCCCCACCGATACGGTTTCCTATTCACCCCTCCACTTT
CDR3 length: 18; V gene: TRBV6-1; clone size: NA; J gene: TRBJ2-5; D gene: TRBD1; CDR3 protein: CASSESQYSGGSTGTQYF; CDR3 DNA: TGTGCCAGCAGTGAAAGCCAGTACTCAGGGGGTAGTACAGGGACCCAGTACTTC
CDR3 length: 13; V gene: TRBV6-5; clone size: NA; J gene: TRBJ1-4; D gene: TRBD1; CDR3 protein: CASRPDRGGKLFF; CDR3 DNA: TGTGCCAGCAGACCCGACAGGGGTGGAAAACTGTTTTTT
CDR3 length: 16; V gene: TRBV19; clone size: NA; J gene: TRBJ2-6; D gene: NA; CDR3 protein: CASSILGQAGANVLTF; CDR3 DNA: TGTGCCAGTAGTATACTGGGTCAGGCTGGGGCCAACGTCCTGACTTTC
CDR3 length: 12; V gene: TRBV18; clone size: NA; J gene: TRBJ2-7; D gene: TRBD2; CDR3 protein: CASSPAGGEQYF; CDR3 DNA: TGTGCCAGCTCACCCGCGGGGGGCGAGCAGTACTTC
CDR3 length: 14; V gene: TRBV30; clone size: NA; J gene: TRBJ2-2; D gene: TRBD1; CDR3 protein: CAWSVNRGAGELFF; CDR3 DNA: TGTGCCTGGAGTGTAAACAGGGGGGCCGGGGAGCTGTTTTTT
CDR3 length: 13; V gene: TRBV28; clone size: few; J gene: TRBJ1-2; D gene: NA; CDR3 protein: CASSAGDAGGYTF; CDR3 DNA: TGTGCCAGCAGTGCCGGGGATGCGGGTGGCTACACCTTC
CDR3 length: 12; V gene: TRBV2; clone size: NA; J gene: TRBJ2-7; D gene: NA; CDR3 protein: CASSSLGDEQYF; CDR3 DNA: TGTGCCAGCTCCTCTCTAGGGGACGAGCAGTACTTC
CDR3 length: 13; V gene: TRBV10-3; clone size: once; J gene: TRBJ1-2; D gene: NA; CDR3 protein: CAINTGANYGYTF; CDR3 DNA: TGTGCCATCAATACAGGAGCTAACTATGGCTACACCTTC
CDR3 length: 12; V gene: TRBV3-1/TRBV3-2; clone size: NA; J gene: TRBJ1-5; D gene: NA; CDR3 protein: CASSQDSQPQHF; CDR3 DNA: TGTGCCAGCAGCCAAGACAGTCAGCCCCAGCATTTT
CDR3 length: 14; V gene: TRBV15; clone size: NA; J gene: TRBJ2-5; D gene: TRBD1; CDR3 protein: CATQGAGYQETQYF; CDR3 DNA: TGTGCCACACAGGGGGCTGGATACCAAGAGACCCAGTACTTC
CDR3 length: 15; V gene: TRBV28; clone size: NA; J gene: TRBJ2-7; D gene: TRBD1; CDR3 protein: CASSLEGQGAYEQYF; CDR3 DNA: TGTGCCAGCAGTTTAGAGGGACAGGGCGCCTACGAGCAGTACTTC
CDR3 length: 14; V gene: TRBV19; clone size: NA; J gene: TRBJ2-7; D gene: TRBD2; CDR3 protein: CASSNPSGPYEQYF; CDR3 DNA: TGTGCCAGTAGTAACCCTAGCGGTCCCTACGAGCAGTACTTC
CDR3 length: 16; V gene: TRBV13; clone size: NA; J gene: TRBJ2-7; D gene: TRBD2; CDR3 protein: CASSLTWTSGSGEQYF; CDR3 DNA: TGTGCCAGCAGCTTAACCTGGACTAGCGGGAGTGGCGAGCAGTACTTC
CDR3 length: 16; V gene: TRBV6-2/TRBV6-3; clone size: NA; J gene: TRBJ2-1; D gene: TRBD2; CDR3 protein: CASSTLRGGPYNEQFF; CDR3 DNA: TGTGCCAGCAGTACTTTGCGGGGGGGCCCCTACAATGAGCAGTTCTTC